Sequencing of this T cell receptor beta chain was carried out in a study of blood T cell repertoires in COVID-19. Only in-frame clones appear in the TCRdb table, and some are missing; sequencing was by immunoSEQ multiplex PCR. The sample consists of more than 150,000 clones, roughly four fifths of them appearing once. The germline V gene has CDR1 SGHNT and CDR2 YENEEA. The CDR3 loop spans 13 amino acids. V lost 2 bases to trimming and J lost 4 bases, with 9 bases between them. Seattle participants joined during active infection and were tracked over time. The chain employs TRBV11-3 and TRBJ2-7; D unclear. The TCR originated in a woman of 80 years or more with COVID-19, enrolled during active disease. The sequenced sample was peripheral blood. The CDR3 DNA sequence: TGTGCCAGCAGCTTAAGTGCGGAGTACGAGCAGTACTTC. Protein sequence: CASSLSAEYEQYF.